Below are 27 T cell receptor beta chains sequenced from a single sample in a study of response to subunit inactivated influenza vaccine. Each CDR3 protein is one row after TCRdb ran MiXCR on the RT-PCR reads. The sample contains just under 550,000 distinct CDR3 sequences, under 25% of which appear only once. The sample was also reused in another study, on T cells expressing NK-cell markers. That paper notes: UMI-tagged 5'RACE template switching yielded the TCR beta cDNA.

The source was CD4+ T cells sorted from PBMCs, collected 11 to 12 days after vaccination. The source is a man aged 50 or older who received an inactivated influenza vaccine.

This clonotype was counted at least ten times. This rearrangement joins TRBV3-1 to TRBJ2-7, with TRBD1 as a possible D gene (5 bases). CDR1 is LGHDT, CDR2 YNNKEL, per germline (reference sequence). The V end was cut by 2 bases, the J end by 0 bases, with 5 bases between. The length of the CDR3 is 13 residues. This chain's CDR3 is CASSQQGSYEQYF. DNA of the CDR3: TGTGCCAGCAGCCAACAGGGCTCCTACGAGCAGTACTTC.

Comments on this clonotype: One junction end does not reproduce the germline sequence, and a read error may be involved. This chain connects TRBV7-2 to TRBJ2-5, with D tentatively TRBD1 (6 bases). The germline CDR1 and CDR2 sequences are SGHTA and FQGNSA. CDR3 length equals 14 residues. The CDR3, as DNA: TGTGCCAGCAGATTAGGGGGAGTGGCAGAGACCCAGTACTTC. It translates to CASRLGGVAETQYF.

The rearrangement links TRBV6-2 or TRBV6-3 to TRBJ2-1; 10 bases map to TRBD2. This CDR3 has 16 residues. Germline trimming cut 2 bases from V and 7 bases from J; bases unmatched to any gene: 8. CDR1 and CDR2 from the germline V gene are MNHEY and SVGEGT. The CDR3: CASSYTAGGPGNEQFF. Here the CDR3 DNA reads TGTGCCAGCAGTTACACAGCGGGAGGGCCGGGGAATGAGCAGTTCTTC.

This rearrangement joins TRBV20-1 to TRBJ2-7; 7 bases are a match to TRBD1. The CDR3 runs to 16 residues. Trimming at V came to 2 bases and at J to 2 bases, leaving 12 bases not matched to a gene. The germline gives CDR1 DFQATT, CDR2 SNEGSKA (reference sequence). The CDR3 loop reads CSARPNPDRAAYEQYF. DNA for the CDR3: TGCAGTGCTAGACCCAACCCTGACAGGGCGGCCTACGAGCAGTACTTC.

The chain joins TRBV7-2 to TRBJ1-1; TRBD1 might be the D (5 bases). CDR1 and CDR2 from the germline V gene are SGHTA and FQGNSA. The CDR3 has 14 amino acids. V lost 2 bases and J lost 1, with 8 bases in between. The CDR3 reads CASSLQTGNTEAFF. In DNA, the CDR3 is TGTGCCAGCAGCTTACAAACAGGGAACACTGAAGCTTTCTTT.

The CDR3 spells CASSSISGTDFKEQYF. CDR3 DNA sequence: TGCGCCAGCAGCTCAATTTCCGGGACTGACTTTAAGGAGCAGTACTTC. This chain joins TRBV5-1 and TRBJ2-7; D perhaps matches TRBD2 (6 bases). This CDR3 region has 16 residues. Per the germline V gene, CDR1 is SGHRS and CDR2 is YFSETQ. The V end lost 3 bases, the J end lost 7 bases, and 23 bases lay between the germline ends.

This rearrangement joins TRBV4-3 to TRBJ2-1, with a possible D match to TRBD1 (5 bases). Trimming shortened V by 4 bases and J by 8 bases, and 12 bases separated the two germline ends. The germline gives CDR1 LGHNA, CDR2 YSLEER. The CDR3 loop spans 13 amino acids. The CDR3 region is CASSLIGADEQFF. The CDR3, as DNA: TGCGCCAGCAGCCTGATAGGGGCGGATGAGCAGTTCTTC.

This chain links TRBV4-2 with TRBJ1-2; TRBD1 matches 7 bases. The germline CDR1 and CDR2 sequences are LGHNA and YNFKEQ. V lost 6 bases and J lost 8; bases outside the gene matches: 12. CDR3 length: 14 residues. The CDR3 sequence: CASRSSTGHRGYTF. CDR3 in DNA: TGTGCCAGCAGATCCTCGACAGGGCACAGGGGCTACACCTTC.

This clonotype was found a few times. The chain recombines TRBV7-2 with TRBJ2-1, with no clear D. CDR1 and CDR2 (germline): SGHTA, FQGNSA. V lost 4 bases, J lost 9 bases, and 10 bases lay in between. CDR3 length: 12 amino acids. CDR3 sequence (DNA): TGTGCCAGCAGCTCGTCAGGTTTTGAGCAGTTCTTC. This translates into CASSSSGFEQFF.

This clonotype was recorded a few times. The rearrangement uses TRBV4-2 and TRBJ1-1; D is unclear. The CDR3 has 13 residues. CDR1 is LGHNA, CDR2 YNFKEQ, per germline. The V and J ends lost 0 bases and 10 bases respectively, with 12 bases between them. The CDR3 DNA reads TGTGCCAGCAGCCAAGATCGCTCCACCGGAGCTTTCTTT. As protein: CASSQDRSTGAFF.

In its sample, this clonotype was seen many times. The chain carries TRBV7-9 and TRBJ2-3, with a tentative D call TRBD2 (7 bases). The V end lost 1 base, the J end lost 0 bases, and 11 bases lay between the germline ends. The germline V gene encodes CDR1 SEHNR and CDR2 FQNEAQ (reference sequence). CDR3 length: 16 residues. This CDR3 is CASSLGGGGSTDTQYF. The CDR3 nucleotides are TGTGCCAGCAGCTTAGGAGGCGGGGGCAGCACAGATACGCAGTATTTT.

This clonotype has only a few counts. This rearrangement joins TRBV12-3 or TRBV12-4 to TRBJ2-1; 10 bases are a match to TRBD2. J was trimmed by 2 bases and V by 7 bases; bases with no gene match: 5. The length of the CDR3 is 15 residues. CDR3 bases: TGTGCCAGCACCGCTAGCGGGGGAGCCTACAATGAGCAGTTCTTC. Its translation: CASTASGGAYNEQFF.

The CDR3 protein is CASSQVVNQETQYF. The CDR3 region has the DNA TGTGCCAGCAGCCAAGTAGTTAATCAAGAGACCCAGTACTTC. The chain has TRBV3-1 and TRBJ2-5; D not certain. Germline loops: CDR1 LGHDT, CDR2 YNNKEL (reference sequence). The CDR3 totals 14 residues. Trimming pared 1 base from V and 2 bases from J, leaving 8 bases between.

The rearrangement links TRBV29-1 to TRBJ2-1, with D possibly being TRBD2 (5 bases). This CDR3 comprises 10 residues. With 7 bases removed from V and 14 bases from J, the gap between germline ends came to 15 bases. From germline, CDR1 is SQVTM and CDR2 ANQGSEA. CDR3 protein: CSAGMEEEFF. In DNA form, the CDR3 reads TGCAGCGCTGGGATGGAGGAGGAGTTCTTC.

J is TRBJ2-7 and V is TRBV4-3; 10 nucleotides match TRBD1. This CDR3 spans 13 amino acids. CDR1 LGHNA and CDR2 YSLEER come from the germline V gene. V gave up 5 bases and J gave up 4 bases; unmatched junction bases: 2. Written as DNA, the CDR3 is TGCGCCAGCAGCAAGGACAGGGGGTACGAGCAGTACTTC. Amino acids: CASSKDRGYEQYF.

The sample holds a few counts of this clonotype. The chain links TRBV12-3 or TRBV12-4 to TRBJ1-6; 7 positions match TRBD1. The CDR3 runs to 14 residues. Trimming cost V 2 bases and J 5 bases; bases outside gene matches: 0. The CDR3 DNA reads TGTGCCAGCAGTTTACAGGGGGATAATTCACCCCTCCACTTT. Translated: CASSLQGDNSPLHF.

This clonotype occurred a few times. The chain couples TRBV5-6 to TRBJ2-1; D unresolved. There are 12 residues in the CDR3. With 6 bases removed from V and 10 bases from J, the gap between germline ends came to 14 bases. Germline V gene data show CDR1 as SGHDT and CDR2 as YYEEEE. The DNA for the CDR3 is TGTGCCAGCACCGTCGACTGGGGAGAGCAGTTCTTC. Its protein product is CASTVDWGEQFF. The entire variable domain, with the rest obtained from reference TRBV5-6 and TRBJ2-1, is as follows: DAGVTQSPTHLIKTRGQQVTLRCSPKSGHDTVSWYQQALGQGPQFIFQYYEEEERQRGNFPDRFSGHQFPNYSSELNVNALLLGDSALYLCASTVDWGEQFFGPGTRLTVL.

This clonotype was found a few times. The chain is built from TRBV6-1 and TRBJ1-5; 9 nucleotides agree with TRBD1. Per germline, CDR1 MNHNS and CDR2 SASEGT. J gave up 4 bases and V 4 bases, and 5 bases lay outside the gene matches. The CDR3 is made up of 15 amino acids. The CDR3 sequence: CASSVRQGGNQPQHF. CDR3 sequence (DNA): TGTGCCAGCAGTGTACGACAGGGGGGAAATCAGCCCCAGCATTTT.

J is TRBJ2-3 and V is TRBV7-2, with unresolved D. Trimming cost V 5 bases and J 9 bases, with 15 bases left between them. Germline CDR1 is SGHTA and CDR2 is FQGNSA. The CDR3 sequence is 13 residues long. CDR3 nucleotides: TGTGCCAGCAGCCCTCGGATGTTGGAGACGCAGTATTTT. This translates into CASSPRMLETQYF.

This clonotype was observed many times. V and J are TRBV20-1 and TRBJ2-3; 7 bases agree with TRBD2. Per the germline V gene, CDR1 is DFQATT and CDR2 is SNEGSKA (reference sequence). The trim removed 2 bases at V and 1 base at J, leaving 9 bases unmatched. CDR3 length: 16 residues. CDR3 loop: CSARWGGMRGTDTQYF. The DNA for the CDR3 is TGCAGTGCTAGATGGGGGGGAATGCGGGGCACAGATACGCAGTATTTT.

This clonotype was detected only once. The CDR3 DNA reads TGTGCCAGCAGTGGGACTAGCGGGAGGCTTTCCTACGAGCAGTACTTC. Protein product: CASSGTSGRLSYEQYF. The chain is built from TRBV25-1 and TRBJ2-7; TRBD2 aligns across 14 bases. Germline V lookup: CDR1 MGHDK, CDR2 SYGVNS. The ends lost 4 bases at V and 1 base at J; junction bases unmatched: 3. The CDR3 is 16 residues long.

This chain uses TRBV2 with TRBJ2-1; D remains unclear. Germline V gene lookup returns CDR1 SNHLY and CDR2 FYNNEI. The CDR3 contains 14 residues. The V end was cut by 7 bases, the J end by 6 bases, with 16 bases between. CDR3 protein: CASTDGVTINEQFF. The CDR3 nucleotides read TGTGCCAGCACCGATGGGGTAACTATCAATGAGCAGTTCTTC. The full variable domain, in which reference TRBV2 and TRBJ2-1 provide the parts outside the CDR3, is EPEVTQTPSHQVTQMGQEVILRCVPISNHLYFYWYRQILGQKVEFLVSFYNNEISEKSEIFDDQFSVERPDGSNFTLKIRSTKLEDSAMYFCASTDGVTINEQFFGPGTRLTVL.

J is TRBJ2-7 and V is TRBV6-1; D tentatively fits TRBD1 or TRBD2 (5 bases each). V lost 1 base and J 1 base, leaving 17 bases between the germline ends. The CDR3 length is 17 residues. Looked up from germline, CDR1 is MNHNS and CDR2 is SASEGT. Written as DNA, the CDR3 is TGTGCCAGCAGTGAAGTCACGTACGGGGCTTCTTCCTACGAGCAGTACTTC. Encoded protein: CASSEVTYGASSYEQYF.

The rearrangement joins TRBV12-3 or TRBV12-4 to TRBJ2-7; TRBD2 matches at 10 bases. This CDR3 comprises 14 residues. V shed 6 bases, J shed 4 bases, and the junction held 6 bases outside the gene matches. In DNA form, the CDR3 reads TGTGCCAGCAGACCTAGCGGGAGAATTTACGAGCAGTACTTC. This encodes CASRPSGRIYEQYF.

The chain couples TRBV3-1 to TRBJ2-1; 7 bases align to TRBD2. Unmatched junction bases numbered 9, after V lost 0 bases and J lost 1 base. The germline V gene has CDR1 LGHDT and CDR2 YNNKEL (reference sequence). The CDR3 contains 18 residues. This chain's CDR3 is CASSQEIGAGASYNEQFF. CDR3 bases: TGTGCCAGCAGCCAAGAAATTGGGGCGGGAGCGTCCTACAATGAGCAGTTCTTC.

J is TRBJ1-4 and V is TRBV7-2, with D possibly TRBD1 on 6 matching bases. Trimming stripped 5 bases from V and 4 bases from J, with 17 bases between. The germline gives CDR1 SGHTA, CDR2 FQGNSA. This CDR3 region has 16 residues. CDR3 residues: CASSPRGGQINEKLFF. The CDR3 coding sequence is TGTGCCAGCAGCCCCCGGGGGGGGCAGATTAATGAAAAACTGTTTTTT. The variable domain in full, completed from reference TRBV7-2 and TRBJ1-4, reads GAGVSQSPSNKVTEKGKDVELRCDPISGHTALYWYRQSLGQGLEFLIYFQGNSAPDKSGLPSDRFSAERTGGSVSTLTIQRTQQEDSAVYLCASSPRGGQINEKLFFGSGTQLSVL.

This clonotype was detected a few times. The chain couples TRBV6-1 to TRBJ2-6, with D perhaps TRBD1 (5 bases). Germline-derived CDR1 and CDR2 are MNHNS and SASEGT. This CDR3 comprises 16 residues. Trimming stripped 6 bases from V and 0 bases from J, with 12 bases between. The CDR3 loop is CASRTESSSGANVLTF. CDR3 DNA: TGTGCCAGCAGGACAGAGTCTAGCTCTGGGGCCAACGTCCTGACTTTC.